This passage covers 9 T cell receptor beta chains from one sample sequenced in a study of a mutant IDH1 vaccine in newly diagnosed glioma. TCRdb's table, derived via immunoSEQ multiplex PCR, lists solely in-frame clones and lacks some. This sample has over 80,000 clones, with about 81% found just once. The antigens for these receptors are not known. Time point here: week 47, end of study. Every single dose of the vaccine, 300 ug of mutant IDH1 20-mer peptide, came with topical imiquimod. The specimen was PBMCs, collected from a glioma patient whose treatment included an IDH1 peptide vaccine. The receptors here all came from a man aged 40-49 years with glioma.

CDR3 residues: CASSSLQAAGYTF. The CDR3 DNA is TGTGCCAGCAGCTCTCTCCAGGCTGCCGGCTACACCTTC. The V gene is TRBV7-2, the J gene TRBJ1-2; D ambiguous. The CDR3 is 13 amino acids. Germline V gene sequence: CDR1 SGHTA, CDR2 FQGNSA. V gave up 4 bases and J gave up 8 bases, with 14 bases separating them.

This chain connects TRBV5-1 to TRBJ2-3; a possible D gene is TRBD2 (5 bases). Germline V gene sequence: CDR1 SGHRS, CDR2 YFSETQ. The V end was cut by 0 bases, the J end by 5 bases, with 10 bases between. CDR3 length equals 14 residues. CDR3 bases: TGCGCCAGCAGCTTGGGGGGAGTTGTAGATACGCAGTATTTT. It translates to CASSLGGVVDTQYF. The full variable domain, with the rest looked up from reference TRBV5-1 and TRBJ2-3, is KAGVTQTPRYLIKTRGQQVTLSCSPISGHRSVSWYQQTPGQGLQFLFEYFSETQRNKGNFPGRFSGRQFSNSRSEMNVSTLELGDSALYLCASSLGGVVDTQYFGPGTRLTVL.

The V and J genes are TRBV6-6 and TRBJ1-5, with D hard to call. The CDR3 contains 13 residues. With 5 bases removed from V and 3 bases from J, the gap between germline ends came to 8 bases. The V gene's germline CDR1 is MNHNY and CDR2 SVGAGI (reference sequence). The CDR3 region has the DNA TGTGCCAGCAGTCTCCTAGACAATCAGCCCCAGCATTTT. Translating it yields CASSLLDNQPQHF.

This chain joins TRBV4-2 and TRBJ2-5, with TRBD2 as a possible D gene (6 bases). Per the germline V gene, CDR1 is LGHNA and CDR2 is YNFKEQ. Trimming cost V 0 bases and J 5 bases, with 16 bases left between them. This CDR3 is 16 amino acids long. This chain's CDR3 is CASSQDTGGVGETQYF. CDR3 in DNA: TGTGCCAGCAGCCAAGATACTGGAGGGGTCGGTGAGACCCAGTACTTC.

This chain uses TRBV4-1 with TRBJ2-7, with 9 bases aligning to TRBD1. Germline loops: CDR1 MGHRA, CDR2 YSYEKL. CDR3 size: 16 residues. V was pared by 0 bases and J by 3 bases, with 6 bases of the junction left unmatched. The DNA for the CDR3 is TGCGCCAGCAGCCAAGATTACGGGACAGGGCGCTACGAGCAGTACTTC. Translating it yields CASSQDYGTGRYEQYF.

This clone appeared a few times. The chain uses TRBV30 and TRBJ1-4; D is undetermined. Trimming removed 7 bases from V and 7 bases from J, with 16 bases in between. Germline V gene data show CDR1 as GTSNPN and CDR2 as SVGIG (reference sequence). This CDR3 spans 13 amino acids. CDR3: CAYTATLGEKLFF. CDR3 coding DNA: TGTGCCTACACAGCAACATTAGGTGAAAAACTGTTTTTT.

The gene calls are TRBV2 and TRBJ2-2; D remains ambiguous. The V gene's germline CDR1 is SNHLY and CDR2 FYNNEI. This CDR3 is built from 14 residues. V was clipped by 7 bases and J by 1 base, with 10 bases between them. The CDR3 here is CASKYTENTGELFF. CDR3 sequence (DNA): TGTGCCAGCAAGTACACGGAGAACACCGGGGAGCTGTTTTTT. Using reference TRBV2 and TRBJ2-2 for the parts outside the CDR3, the full variable domain is EPEVTQTPSHQVTQMGQEVILRCVPISNHLYFYWYRQILGQKVEFLVSFYNNEISEKSEIFDDQFSVERPDGSNFTLKIRSTKLEDSAMYFCASKYTENTGELFFGEGSRLTVL.

This CDR3 is CASSLGDWPQSPGEQYF. CDR3 coding DNA: TGTGCCAGCAGCTTAGGGGACTGGCCTCAAAGTCCGGGCGAGCAGTACTTC. This chain links TRBV11-2 with TRBJ2-7; D possibly corresponds to TRBD2 (6 bases). The CDR3 is 17 residues long. CDR1 is SGHAT and CDR2 is FQNNGV in the germline V gene. V dropped 1 base and J dropped 6 bases, with 22 bases sitting between them. The whole variable domain, remainder taken from reference TRBV11-2 and TRBJ2-7, is EAGVAQSPRYKIIEKRQSVAFWCNPISGHATLYWYQQILGQGPKLLIQFQNNGVVDDSQLPKDRFSAERLKGVDSTLKIQPAKLEDSAVYLCASSLGDWPQSPGEQYFGPGTRLTVT.

The chain employs TRBV27 and TRBJ1-5; possible D gene TRBD1, 6 bases. V dropped 6 bases and J dropped 2 bases, with 11 bases sitting between them. Germline CDR1 MNHEY, CDR2 SMNVEV (reference sequence). This CDR3 is 14 amino acids long. In nucleotides, the CDR3 is TGTGCCAGCAGCCCAAGACAGGGCAATCAGCCCCAGCATTTT. Protein sequence: CASSPRQGNQPQHF.